The 20 T cell receptor beta chains below all came from one sample that was sequenced in a study of blood T cells in healthy people across ages. Primers used in a second PCR of roughly 6 to 12 cycles were a sample-barcoded 5' primer and a J-beta primer mix. In TCRdb, the 5' RACE reads were re-called with MiXCR into one record per CDR3 protein. This sample has 700,000 to 900,000 distinct CDR3 sequences, with around half found just once. Sequencing was performed on blood. The receptors come from a man aged 80 or over in good health.

The rearrangement links TRBV18 to TRBJ1-2, with 7 bases aligning to TRBD1. Per the germline V gene, CDR1 is KGHSH and CDR2 is LQKENI. V shed 3 bases, J shed 2 bases, and the junction held 3 bases outside the gene matches. This CDR3 region has 14 residues. CDR3 loop: CASSPTGDNYGYTF. CDR3 in DNA: TGTGCCAGCTCACCTACAGGGGACAACTATGGCTACACCTTC.

This clonotype was counted a few times. The V gene is TRBV10-2, the J gene TRBJ2-7; 10 bases match TRBD1. V dropped 2 bases and J dropped 4; count of bases not matched to a gene: 5. This CDR3 has 15 residues. Looked up from germline, CDR1 is WSHSY and CDR2 is SAAADI. CDR3 bases: TGCGCCAGCAGTGAGCAAGGGACAGGGGAATACGAGCAGTACTTC. Translation gives CASSEQGTGEYEQYF.

The CDR3 DNA reads as TGTGCCAGCAGAGTTAGCGGGAGAGGGTACGAGCAGTACTTC. It translates to CASRVSGRGYEQYF. The chain uses TRBV25-1 and TRBJ2-7; the match to TRBD2 covers 9 bases. CDR3 length: 14 amino acids. CDR1 MGHDK and CDR2 SYGVNS come from the germline V gene. V shed 6 bases, J shed 4 bases, and the junction held 7 bases outside the gene matches.

The chain has TRBV20-1 and TRBJ2-4, with 7 bases identical to TRBD1. The J call may be wrong; the DNA end is better matched by TRBJ2-7. The CDR3 has 14 residues. Germline V gene sequence: CDR1 DFQATT, CDR2 SNEGSKA (reference sequence). CDR3 sequence reads: CSAPNRVQGYEQYF. In nucleotides, the CDR3 is TGCAGTGCTCCCAACAGGGTACAGGGGTACGAGCAGTACTTC.

This clonotype was detected only a few times. The V call is TRBV5-1, the J call TRBJ2-7, with TRBD2 as a possible D gene (5 bases). CDR3 length: 14 residues. The V gene lost 1 base and the J gene lost 3 bases, with 11 bases spanning the gap. CDR1 is SGHRS, CDR2 YFSETQ, per germline. CDR3 amino acids: CASSLRDSFYEQYF. The CDR3 DNA is TGCGCCAGCAGCTTGCGGGATTCTTTCTACGAGCAGTACTTC.

This clonotype has just a few counts. This rearrangement joins TRBV2 to TRBJ1-2; D is possibly TRBD1 (6 bases). V dropped 7 bases and J dropped 4 bases, with 10 bases sitting between them. The CDR3 is made up of 12 amino acids. Per the germline V gene, CDR1 is SNHLY and CDR2 is FYNNEI. The CDR3 DNA is TGTGCCAGCACTCCGGACAGCTATGGCTACACCTTC. Amino acid sequence: CASTPDSYGYTF.

This chain joins TRBV29-1 and TRBJ2-1; 10 positions agree with TRBD2. The CDR3 has 15 residues. J was trimmed by 11 bases and V by 8 bases; bases with no gene match: 18. The V gene's germline CDR1 is SQVTM and CDR2 ANQGSEA. CDR3 residues: CSITVGLAAMQKQFF. The DNA of the CDR3 is TGCAGCATTACTGTAGGACTAGCGGCCATGCAGAAGCAGTTCTTC.

This chain uses TRBV13 with TRBJ1-2; D gene unclear. Per germline, CDR1 PRHDT and CDR2 FYEKMQ (reference sequence). Between the trimmed V and J ends, which lost 2 bases and 5 bases, there was a span of 18 bases. This CDR3 is built from 16 residues. Here the CDR3 reads CASSLRPMTPGYGYTF. The CDR3 DNA reads as TGTGCCAGCAGCTTACGCCCGATGACCCCCGGATATGGCTACACCTTC. The variable domain in full, with the rest retrieved from reference TRBV13 and TRBJ1-2, is AAGVIQSPRHLIKEKRETATLKCYPIPRHDTVYWYQQGPGQDPQFLISFYEKMQSDKGSIPDRFSAQQFSDYHSELNMSSLELGDSALYFCASSLRPMTPGYGYTFGSGTRLTVV.

The chain links TRBV25-1 to TRBJ2-1; 13 nucleotides agree with TRBD2. Trimming at V came to 7 bases and at J to 9 bases, leaving 6 bases not matched to a gene. Germline-derived CDR1 and CDR2 are MGHDK and SYGVNS. This CDR3 comprises 14 residues. The CDR3 spells CASTGTSGIGEQFF. As DNA, the CDR3 is TGTGCCAGCACCGGGACTAGCGGGATCGGTGAGCAGTTCTTC.

The rearrangement links TRBV7-2 to TRBJ2-3; D is ambiguous. This CDR3 has 16 amino acids. The germline V and J ends were trimmed by 5 bases and 0 bases, with 15 bases remaining between them. Germline V gene lookup returns CDR1 SGHTA and CDR2 FQGNSA. In DNA form, the CDR3 reads TGTGCCAGCAGCCCGAGTAGACTCCTAAGCACAGATACGCAGTATTTT. As protein: CASSPSRLLSTDTQYF.

This clonotype appeared once. This chain joins TRBV29-1 and TRBJ2-1; D might be TRBD2 (5 bases). Germline CDR1 and CDR2: SQVTM and ANQGSEA. Deletions cut 7 bases from V and 13 bases from J, with 20 bases between. CDR3 length: 12 residues. DNA for the CDR3: TGCAGCGCCGAACGGGGATCAGAGACCCAGTTCTTC. Translated, it gives CSAERGSETQFF.

Only a few counts were recorded for this clonotype. The chain uses TRBV24-1 and TRBJ2-3; 12 bases match TRBD1. The CDR3 sequence is 18 residues long. Per the germline V gene, CDR1 is KGHDR and CDR2 is SFDVKD. The V gene end was trimmed by 4 bases and the J gene end by 0 bases; junction bases not matched to a gene: 7. DNA of the CDR3: TGTGCCACCAGTGAGAGCCGGGACAGGGGGCGAAGCACAGATACGCAGTATTTT. Translating it yields CATSESRDRGRSTDTQYF.

The rearrangement uses TRBV9 and TRBJ1-5, with unresolved D. The germline V gene has CDR1 SGDLS and CDR2 YYNGEE. The CDR3 is made up of 14 amino acids. V was cut by 0 bases and J by 3 bases, with 7 bases left in between. In DNA, the CDR3 is TGTGCCAGCAGCGTAGGGTCAGTCAATCAGCCCCAGCATTTT. It translates to CASSVGSVNQPQHF.

CDR3 sequence (DNA): TGTGCCAGCAGTGAACCGGGATTCTCAACCGGGGAGCTGTTTTTT. This codes for CASSEPGFSTGELFF. The chain uses TRBV6-1 and TRBJ2-2; a weak D match, TRBD2 (5 bases). Germline CDR1 reads MNHNS; CDR2 reads SASEGT. CDR3 length: 15 residues. Trimming took 2 bases from V and 5 from J, leaving 12 bases between them.

The chain couples TRBV9 to TRBJ2-1; 7 nucleotides match TRBD2. Germline V gene data show CDR1 as SGDLS and CDR2 as YYNGEE. The CDR3 extends over 14 amino acids. Trimming took 1 base from V and 6 from J; bases not matched to a gene: 4. The CDR3 spells CASSVTASGNEQFF. The CDR3 nucleotides are TGTGCCAGCAGCGTAACGGCTAGCGGCAATGAGCAGTTCTTC.

This clonotype was picked up a small number of times. This chain uses TRBV5-1 with TRBJ2-5; 10 bases are a match to TRBD2. V trimming: 4 bases; J trimming: 2 bases; junction bases outside the gene matches: 8. In germline, CDR1 is SGHRS, CDR2 YFSETQ. The CDR3 covers 16 residues. The CDR3 sequence: CASSPGLAVLQETQYF. The CDR3 coding sequence is TGCGCCAGCAGCCCTGGACTAGCGGTTTTACAAGAGACCCAGTACTTC.

The chain recombines TRBV7-3 with TRBJ2-1, with 11 bases lining up with TRBD2. Per germline, CDR1 SGHTA and CDR2 FQGTGA. This CDR3 contains 16 residues. J was trimmed by 7 bases and V by 5 bases; bases with no gene match: 10. The CDR3 bases are TGTGCCAGCAGCCCGAGGGGACTAGCGGATAGGAATGAGCAGTTCTTC. It yields the protein CASSPRGLADRNEQFF.

For this clonotype: One end of the junction does not line up with germline, which may come from a read error. The chain is built from TRBV5-1 and TRBJ2-1; D may be TRBD1 (6 bases). There are 14 residues in the CDR3. The germline gives CDR1 SGHRS, CDR2 YFSETQ. CDR3 protein: CASCFDRSYNEQFF. CDR3 DNA: TGCGCCAGCTGCTTTGACAGGAGTTACAATGAGCAGTTCTTC.

This clonotype was counted at least ten times. The chain combines TRBV20-1 with TRBJ2-7, with TRBD2 matching 10 bases. Germline loops: CDR1 DFQATT, CDR2 SNEGSKA (reference sequence). V dropped 5 bases and J dropped 4; count of bases not matched to a gene: 17. The CDR3 sequence is 17 residues long. The CDR3 nucleotides are TGCAGTGCTCGAACGGCTAGCGGGAGAATCCCCGGGTACGAGCAGTACTTC. Translation gives CSARTASGRIPGYEQYF.

The chain carries TRBV7-9 and TRBJ1-2; D may be TRBD1 (5 bases). Trimming shortened V by 4 bases and J by 6 bases, and 15 bases separated the two germline ends. This CDR3 has 14 amino acids. Germline loops: CDR1 SEHNR, CDR2 FQNEAQ (reference sequence). CDR3 in amino acids: CASSSREGWDGYTF. CDR3 in DNA: TGTGCCAGCAGCTCCAGAGAGGGGTGGGATGGCTACACCTTC.